Presented here are 15 T cell receptor beta chains from one specimen sequenced in a study of neurological immune-mediated disorders. TCRdb reprocessed the 5' RACE reads via MiXCR and lists one record per CDR3 protein. The table shows over 65,000 distinct CDR3 sequences, with 2% to 3% occurring only once. Sequencing was done on a sample of PBMCs. These receptors originate from a woman aged 30 to 39 with multiple sclerosis.

This clonotype has ten or more counts. The chain links TRBV11-2 to TRBJ2-2, with D unclear. The CDR3 has 14 residues. Trimming took 1 base from V and 3 from J, leaving 6 bases between them. Germline assignment: CDR1 SGHAT and CDR2 FQNNGV. CDR3 nucleotides: TGTGCCAGCAGCTTAGTGGGCTACACCGGGGAGCTGTTTTTT. Its protein product is CASSLVGYTGELFF.

The sample holds many counts of this clonotype. J is TRBJ1-1 and V is TRBV7-2; 7 bases agree with TRBD1. The CDR3 is 16 amino acids. V lost 1 base, J lost 1 base, and 6 bases stayed unmatched. Looked up from germline, CDR1 is SGHTA and CDR2 is FQGNSA. This CDR3 reads CASSLVSGGENTEAFF. In DNA form, the CDR3 reads TGTGCCAGCAGCTTAGTGTCAGGGGGGGAGAACACTGAAGCTTTCTTT.

This clonotype appeared many times. This rearrangement joins TRBV7-9 to TRBJ1-4; 10 positions agree with TRBD1. Germline CDR1 SEHNR, CDR2 FQNEAQ (reference sequence). V lost 5 bases to trimming and J lost 7 bases; unmatched junction nucleotides: 16. CDR3 length equals 18 residues. The CDR3 spells CASSLGTGEGLIAEKLFF. The CDR3 coding sequence is TGTGCCAGCAGCCTCGGGACAGGGGAGGGCCTAATCGCTGAAAAACTGTTTTTT. The whole variable domain, remainder taken from reference TRBV7-9 and TRBJ1-4, is DTGVSQNPRHKITKRGQNVTFRCDPISEHNRLYWYRQTLGQGPEFLTYFQNEAQLEKSRLLSDRFSAERPKGSFSTLEIQRTEQGDSAMYLCASSLGTGEGLIAEKLFFGSGTQLSVL.

Ten or more counts support this clonotype. The chain joins TRBV20-1 to TRBJ2-5, with no clear D. The CDR3 length is 10 residues. CDR1 and CDR2 from the germline V gene are DFQATT and SNEGSKA (reference sequence). Trimming removed 5 bases from V and 5 bases from J, with 6 bases in between. CDR3 bases: TGCAGTGCTCAAAGGGAGACCCAGTACTTC. Amino acids: CSAQRETQYF.

This clonotype was seen many times. J is TRBJ2-2 and V is TRBV5-1; 7 bases are a match to TRBD2. Losses at the gene ends were 2 bases for V and 5 bases for J; bases not matched to a gene: 3. CDR1 SGHRS and CDR2 YFSETQ come from the germline V gene. CDR3 length: 14 residues. CDR3 sequence reads: CASSLRDYTGELFF. CDR3 DNA sequence: TGCGCCAGCAGCTTAAGGGACTATACCGGGGAGCTGTTTTTT.

This clonotype appeared many times. The chain joins TRBV7-9 to TRBJ1-3; D uncertain. There are 17 residues in the CDR3. Germline V gene lookup returns CDR1 SEHNR and CDR2 FQNEAQ (reference sequence). Trimming removed 5 bases at V and 0 bases at J, with 17 bases between. This chain's CDR3 is CASSPLRIEPSGNTIYF. CDR3 nucleotide sequence: TGTGCCAGCAGCCCGCTAAGAATTGAGCCCTCTGGAAACACCATATATTTT. The variable domain in full, completed from reference TRBV7-9 and TRBJ1-3, reads DTGVSQNPRHKITKRGQNVTFRCDPISEHNRLYWYRQTLGQGPEFLTYFQNEAQLEKSRLLSDRFSAERPKGSFSTLEIQRTEQGDSAMYLCASSPLRIEPSGNTIYFGEGSWLTVV.

Regarding this clonotype: Germline is not matched at one junction end, which may reflect a read error. V and J are TRBV12-3 or TRBV12-4 and TRBJ1-2; D gene uncertain. This CDR3 region has 13 residues. The CDR3 coding sequence is TGTGCCAGCAGTACTGACACTAACTATGGCCACACCTTC. It translates to CASSTDTNYGHTF.

This clonotype appeared many times. The chain is built from TRBV5-5 and TRBJ2-2, with 13 bases fitting TRBD2. The CDR3 runs to 16 residues. V lost 4 bases to trimming and J lost 6 bases; unmatched junction nucleotides: 6. Germline V CDR1 and CDR2: SGHKS, YYEKEE (reference sequence). CDR3 DNA sequence: TGTGCCAGCAGCCTAGGACTAGCGGGAGCGTCCGGGGAGCTGTTTTTT. Its translation is CASSLGLAGASGELFF.

The sample holds many counts of this clonotype. J is TRBJ2-1 and V is TRBV7-9, with 16 bases that match TRBD2. The CDR3 spans 16 residues. Germline V lookup: CDR1 SEHNR, CDR2 FQNEAQ (reference sequence). Trimming cost V 5 bases and J 8 bases; bases outside gene matches: 6. The CDR3 coding sequence is TGTGCCAGCAGCAAGGGACTAGCGGGGGGGTCAGATGAGCAGTTCTTC. This encodes CASSKGLAGGSDEQFF.

This clonotype was seen repeatedly, ten times or more. The gene calls are TRBV5-1 and TRBJ2-1; a weak D match, TRBD2 (5 bases). The V gene's germline CDR1 is SGHRS and CDR2 YFSETQ. V was pared by 7 bases and J by 9 bases, with 14 bases between. CDR3 length: 12 residues. CDR3: CASGPSSGEQFF. CDR3 nucleotide sequence: TGCGCCAGCGGCCCCTCCAGCGGTGAGCAGTTCTTC.

This clonotype was counted many times. CDR3 sequence (DNA): TGCAGCGTTCTAGACGGGGGCTATGGCTACACCTTC. Its translation: CSVLDGGYGYTF. The gene calls are TRBV29-1 and TRBJ1-2, with TRBD1 as a possible D gene (5 bases). Germline CDR1 reads SQVTM; CDR2 reads ANQGSEA. The CDR3 contains 12 residues. V was shortened by 5 bases and J by 4 bases, with 11 bases between the two germline ends.

This clonotype was found many times. The CDR3 reads CASRPGQGRDGELFF. The CDR3 coding sequence is TGCGCCAGCAGACCAGGACAGGGAAGAGACGGGGAGCTGTTTTTT. The chain couples TRBV5-1 to TRBJ2-2, with 8 bases fitting TRBD1. The junction had 10 bases not matched to a gene; V was cut back by 5 bases and J by 7 bases. The length of the CDR3 is 15 residues. Per the germline V gene, CDR1 is SGHRS and CDR2 is YFSETQ.

This clonotype was seen many times. V is TRBV6-2 or TRBV6-3 and J is TRBJ1-2, with D unclear. Trimming stripped 8 bases from V and 5 bases from J, with 9 bases between. The CDR3 is made up of 11 amino acids. Germline CDR1 is MNHEY and CDR2 is SVGEGT. CDR3 sequence (DNA): TGTGCCAGCGACGGATCATATGGCTACACCTTC. Protein: CASDGSYGYTF.

This clonotype was seen at least ten times. The rearrangement uses TRBV12-3 or TRBV12-4 and TRBJ2-2; 9 bases are a match to TRBD2. The V segment lost 4 bases and the J segment 5 bases; nucleotides outside the gene matches: 8. This CDR3 has 16 residues. The chain's CDR3 is CASSSFSGRMTGELFF. DNA of the CDR3: TGTGCCAGCAGTTCGTTCAGCGGGAGGATGACCGGGGAGCTGTTTTTT.

The sample holds many counts of this clonotype. The rearrangement links TRBV7-2 to TRBJ2-2, with unresolved D. This CDR3 contains 16 residues. The V end was cut by 1 base, the J end by 0 bases, with 9 bases between. Germline loops: CDR1 SGHTA, CDR2 FQGNSA. The CDR3 sequence is CASSLVPGANTGELFF. DNA of the CDR3: TGTGCCAGCAGCTTAGTCCCGGGCGCGAACACCGGGGAGCTGTTTTTT.